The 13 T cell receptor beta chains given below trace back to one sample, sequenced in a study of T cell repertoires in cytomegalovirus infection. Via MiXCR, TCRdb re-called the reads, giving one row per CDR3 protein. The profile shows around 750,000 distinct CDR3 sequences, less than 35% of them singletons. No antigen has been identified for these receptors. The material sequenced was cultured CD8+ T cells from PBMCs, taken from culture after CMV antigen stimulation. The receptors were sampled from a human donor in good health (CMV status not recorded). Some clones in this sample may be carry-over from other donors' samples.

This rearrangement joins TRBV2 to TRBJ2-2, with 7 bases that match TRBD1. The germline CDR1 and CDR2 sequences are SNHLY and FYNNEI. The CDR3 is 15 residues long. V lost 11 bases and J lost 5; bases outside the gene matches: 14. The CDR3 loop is CAGLLTGKRTGELFF. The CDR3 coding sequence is TGTGCCGGCCTTTTGACAGGGAAAAGAACCGGGGAGCTGTTTTTT.

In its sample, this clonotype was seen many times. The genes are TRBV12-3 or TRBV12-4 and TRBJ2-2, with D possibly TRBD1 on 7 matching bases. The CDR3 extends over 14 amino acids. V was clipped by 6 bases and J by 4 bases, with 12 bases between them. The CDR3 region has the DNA TGTGCCAGCAGCTTGGAGGGGGCCACCGGGGAGCTGTTTTTT. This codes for CASSLEGATGELFF.

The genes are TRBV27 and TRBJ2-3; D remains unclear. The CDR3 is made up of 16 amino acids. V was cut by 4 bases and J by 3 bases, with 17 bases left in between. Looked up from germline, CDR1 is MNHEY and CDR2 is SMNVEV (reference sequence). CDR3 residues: CASSSLKGRETDTQYF. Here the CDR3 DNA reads TGTGCCAGCAGTTCTCTCAAGGGTAGGGAAACAGATACGCAGTATTTT.

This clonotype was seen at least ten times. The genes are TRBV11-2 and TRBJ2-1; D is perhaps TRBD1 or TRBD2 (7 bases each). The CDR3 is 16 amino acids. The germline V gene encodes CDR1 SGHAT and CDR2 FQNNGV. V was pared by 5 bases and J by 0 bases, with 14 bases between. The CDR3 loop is CASSPGGAFSYNEQFF. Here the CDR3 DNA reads TGTGCCAGCAGCCCAGGGGGGGCTTTCTCCTACAATGAGCAGTTCTTC.

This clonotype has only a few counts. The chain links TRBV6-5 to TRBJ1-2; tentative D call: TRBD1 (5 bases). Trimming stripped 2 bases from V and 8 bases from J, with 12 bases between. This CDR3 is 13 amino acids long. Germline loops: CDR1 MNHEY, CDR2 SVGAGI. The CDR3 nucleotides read TGTGCCAGCAGTTACGACAGACGGAACGGCTACACCTTC. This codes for CASSYDRRNGYTF.

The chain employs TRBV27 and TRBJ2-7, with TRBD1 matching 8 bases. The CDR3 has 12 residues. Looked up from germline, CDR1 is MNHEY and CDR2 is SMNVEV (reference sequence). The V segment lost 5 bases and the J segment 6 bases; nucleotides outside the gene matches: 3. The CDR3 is CASSRTGREQYV. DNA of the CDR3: TGTGCCAGCAGTAGGACAGGGCGCGAGCAGTACGTC.

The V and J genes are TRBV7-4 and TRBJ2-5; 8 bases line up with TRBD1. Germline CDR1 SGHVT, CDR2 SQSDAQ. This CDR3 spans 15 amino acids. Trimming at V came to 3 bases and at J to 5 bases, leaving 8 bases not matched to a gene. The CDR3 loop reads CASSFDRTGGETQYF. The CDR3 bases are TGTGCCAGCAGCTTCGATCGCACAGGGGGGGAGACCCAGTACTTC.

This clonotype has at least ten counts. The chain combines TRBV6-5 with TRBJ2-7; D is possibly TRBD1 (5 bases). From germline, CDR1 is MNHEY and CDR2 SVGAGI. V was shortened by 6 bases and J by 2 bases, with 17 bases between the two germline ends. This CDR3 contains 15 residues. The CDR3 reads CASSPQGAGPYEQYF. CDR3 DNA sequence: TGTGCCAGCAGCCCACAAGGTGCAGGGCCCTACGAGCAGTACTTC.

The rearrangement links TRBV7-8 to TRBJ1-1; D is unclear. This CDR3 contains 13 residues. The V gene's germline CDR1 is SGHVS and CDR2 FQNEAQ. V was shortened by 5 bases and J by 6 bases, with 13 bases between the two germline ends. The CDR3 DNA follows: TGTGCCAGCAGCGAGACTCAGACTCCTGAAGCTTTCTTT. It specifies CASSETQTPEAFF.

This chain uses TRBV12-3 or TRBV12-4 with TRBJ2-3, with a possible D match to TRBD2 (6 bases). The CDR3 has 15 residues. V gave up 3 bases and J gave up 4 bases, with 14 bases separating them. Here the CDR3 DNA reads TGTGCCAGCAGTTTTCTAGCGCATGTACCAGATACGCAGTATTTT. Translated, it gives CASSFLAHVPDTQYF.

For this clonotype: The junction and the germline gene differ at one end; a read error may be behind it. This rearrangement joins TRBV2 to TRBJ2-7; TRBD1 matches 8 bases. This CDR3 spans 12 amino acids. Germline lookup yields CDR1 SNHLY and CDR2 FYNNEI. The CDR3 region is CVSSATRTGILF. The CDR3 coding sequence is TGTGTCAGCAGTGCCACAAGGACAGGGATATTGTTC.

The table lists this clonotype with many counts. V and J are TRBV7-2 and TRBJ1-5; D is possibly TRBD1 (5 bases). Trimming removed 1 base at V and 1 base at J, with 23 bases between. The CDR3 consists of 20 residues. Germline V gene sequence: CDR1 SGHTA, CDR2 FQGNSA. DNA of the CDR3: TGTGCCAGCAGCTTAGGTGCAGGGCGGGAATTGTCGATCAGCAATCAGCCCCAGCATTTT. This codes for CASSLGAGRELSISNQPQHF.

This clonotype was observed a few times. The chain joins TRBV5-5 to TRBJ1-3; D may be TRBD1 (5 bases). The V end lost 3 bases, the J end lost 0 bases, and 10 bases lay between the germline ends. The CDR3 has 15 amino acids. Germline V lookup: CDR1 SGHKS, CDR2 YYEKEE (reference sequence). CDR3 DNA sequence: TGTGCCAGCAGCTCGACAGTATTCTCTGGAAACACCATATATTTT. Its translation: CASSSTVFSGNTIYF.